This T cell receptor (beta chain) emerged from a study of regulatory T cells in long-lasting Graves disease. CDR3 length: 13 amino acids. Germline V gives CDR1 SNHLY, CDR2 FYNNEI. V lost 0 bases to trimming and J lost 8 bases, with 7 bases between them. As to time point: persistent/refractory GD, antithyroid drugs over 5 years with positive TRAb. Extracted PBMC RNA gave rise to the TCR library. The guidelines of the American Thyroid Association were the basis for diagnosing Graves' disease. The peripheral blood volume drawn was about 9 milliliters, and it was collected into EDTA tubes. This clonotype was counted ten times or more. The antigen is not known. In building TCR beta libraries, iRepertoire HTBI primers were used together with Arm-PCR of CDR3 regions. TCRdb redid the calling of the multiplex PCR reads with MiXCR, one entry per CDR3 protein. The data contain roughly 450,000 distinct CDR3 sequences, roughly 22% of them singletons.

Broader study findings: Accuracy may have suffered from the small sample size. Preferential use of TRBV28, TRBJ1-2 and TRBJ2-5 was seen in persistent disease.

The receptor was derived from a female donor with Graves disease. V is TRBV2 and J is TRBJ2-2; no firm D call. The sample in question was peripheral blood mononuclear cells (PBMCs), obtained when the disease was refractory, from a patient treated with antithyroid drugs. Here the CDR3 reads CASSEARRGELFF. The CDR3 coding sequence is TGTGCCAGCAGTGAAGCCCGTAGAGGGGAGCTGTTTTTT.